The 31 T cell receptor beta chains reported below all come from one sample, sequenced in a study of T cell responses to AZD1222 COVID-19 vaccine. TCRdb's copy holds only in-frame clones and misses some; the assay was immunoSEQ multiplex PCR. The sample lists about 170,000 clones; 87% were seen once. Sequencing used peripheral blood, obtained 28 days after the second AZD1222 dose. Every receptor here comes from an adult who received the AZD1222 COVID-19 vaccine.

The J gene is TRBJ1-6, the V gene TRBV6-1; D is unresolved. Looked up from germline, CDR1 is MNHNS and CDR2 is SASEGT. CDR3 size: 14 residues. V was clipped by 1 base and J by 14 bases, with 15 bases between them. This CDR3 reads CASSEGFGGYSLHF. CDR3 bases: TGTGCCAGCAGTGAAGGGTTTGGAGGGTACTCCCTCCACTTT.

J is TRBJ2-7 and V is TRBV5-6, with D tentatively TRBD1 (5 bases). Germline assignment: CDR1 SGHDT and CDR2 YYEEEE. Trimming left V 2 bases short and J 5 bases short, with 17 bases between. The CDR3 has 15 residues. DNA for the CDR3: TGTGCCAGCAGCTTATGGGCCCTAGGGGCGGACGAGCAGTACTTC. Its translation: CASSLWALGADEQYF.

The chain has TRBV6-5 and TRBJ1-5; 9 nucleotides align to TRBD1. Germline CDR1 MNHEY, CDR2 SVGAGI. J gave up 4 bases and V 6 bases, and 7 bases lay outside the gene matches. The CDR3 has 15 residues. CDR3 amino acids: CASRTSGTGNQPQHF. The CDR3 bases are TGTGCCAGCAGAACGTCCGGGACAGGGAATCAGCCCCAGCATTTT.

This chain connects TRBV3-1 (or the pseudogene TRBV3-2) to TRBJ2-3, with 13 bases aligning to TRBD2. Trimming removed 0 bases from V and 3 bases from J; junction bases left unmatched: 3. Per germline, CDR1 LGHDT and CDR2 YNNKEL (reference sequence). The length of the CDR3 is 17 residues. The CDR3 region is CASSQDPTSGGTDTQYF. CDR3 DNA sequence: TGTGCCAGCAGCCAAGATCCGACTAGCGGGGGGACAGATACGCAGTATTTT.

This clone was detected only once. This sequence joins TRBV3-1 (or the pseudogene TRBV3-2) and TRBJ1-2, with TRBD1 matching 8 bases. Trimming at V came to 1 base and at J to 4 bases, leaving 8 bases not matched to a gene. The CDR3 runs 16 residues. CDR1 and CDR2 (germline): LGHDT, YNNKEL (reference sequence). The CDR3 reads CASSQVGRGRVYGYTF. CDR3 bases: TGTGCCAGCAGCCAAGTGGGCAGGGGGCGCGTCTATGGCTACACCTTC.

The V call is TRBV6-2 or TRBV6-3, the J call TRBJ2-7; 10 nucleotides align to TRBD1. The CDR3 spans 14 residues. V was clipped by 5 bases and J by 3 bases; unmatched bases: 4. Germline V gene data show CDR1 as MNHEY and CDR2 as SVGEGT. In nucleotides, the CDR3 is TGTGCCAGCAGTGCCGGACAGGGGGGCTACGAGCAGTACTTC. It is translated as CASSAGQGGYEQYF.

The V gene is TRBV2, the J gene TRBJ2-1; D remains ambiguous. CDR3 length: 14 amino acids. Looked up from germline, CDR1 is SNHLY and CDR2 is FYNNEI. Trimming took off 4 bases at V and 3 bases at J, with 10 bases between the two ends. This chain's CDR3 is CASSALSFYNEQFF. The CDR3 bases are TGTGCCAGCAGTGCCCTCAGTTTCTACAATGAGCAGTTCTTC.

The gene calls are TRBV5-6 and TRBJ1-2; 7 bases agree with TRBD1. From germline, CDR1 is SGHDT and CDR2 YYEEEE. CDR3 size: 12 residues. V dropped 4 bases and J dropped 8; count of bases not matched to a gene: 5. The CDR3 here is CASSKDRAGYTF. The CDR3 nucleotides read TGTGCCAGCAGCAAAGACAGGGCCGGCTACACCTTC. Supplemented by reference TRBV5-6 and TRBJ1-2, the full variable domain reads DAGVTQSPTHLIKTRGQQVTLRCSPKSGHDTVSWYQQALGQGPQFIFQYYEEEERQRGNFPDRFSGHQFPNYSSELNVNALLLGDSALYLCASSKDRAGYTFGSGTRLTVV.

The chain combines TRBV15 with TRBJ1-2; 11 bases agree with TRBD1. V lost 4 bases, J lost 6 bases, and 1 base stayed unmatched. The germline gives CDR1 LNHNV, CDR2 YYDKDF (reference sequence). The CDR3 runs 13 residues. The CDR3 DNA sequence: TGTGCCACCAGCAAGGGACAGGGGGATGGCTACACCTTC. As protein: CATSKGQGDGYTF.

The CDR3 coding sequence is TGTGCCAGCAGCTTGGCACCGGGGAGCGAGCAGTACTTC. Encoded protein: CASSLAPGSEQYF. V gene TRBV5-6 combines with J gene TRBJ2-7; tentatively, D is TRBD2 (5 bases). The V end lost 0 bases, the J end lost 6 bases, and 10 bases lay between the germline ends. CDR1 is SGHDT and CDR2 is YYEEEE in the germline V gene. This CDR3 contains 13 residues.

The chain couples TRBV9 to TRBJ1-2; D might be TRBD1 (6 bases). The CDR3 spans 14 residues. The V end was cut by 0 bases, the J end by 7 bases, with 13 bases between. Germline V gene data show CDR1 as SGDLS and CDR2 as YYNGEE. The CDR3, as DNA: TGTGCCAGCAGCGTAGGCCCCTCCAGGGGTGGCTACACCTTC. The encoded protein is CASSVGPSRGGYTF.

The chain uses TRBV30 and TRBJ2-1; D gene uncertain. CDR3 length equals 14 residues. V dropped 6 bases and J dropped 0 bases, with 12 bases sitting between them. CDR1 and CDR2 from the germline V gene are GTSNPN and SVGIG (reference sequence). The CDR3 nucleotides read TGTGCCTGCCCAATTCGGAGCTCCTACAATGAGCAGTTCTTC. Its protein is CACPIRSSYNEQFF. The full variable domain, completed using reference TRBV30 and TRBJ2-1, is SQTIHQWPATLVQPVGSPLSLECTVEGTSNPNLYWYRQAAGRGLQLLFYSVGIGQISSEVPQNLSASRPQDRQFILSSKKLLLSDSGFYLCACPIRSSYNEQFFGPGTRLTVL.

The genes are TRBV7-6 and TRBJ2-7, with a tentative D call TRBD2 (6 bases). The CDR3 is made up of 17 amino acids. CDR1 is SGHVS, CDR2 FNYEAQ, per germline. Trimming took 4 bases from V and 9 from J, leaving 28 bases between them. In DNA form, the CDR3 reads TGTGCCAGCAGCTCACCCCGGGAACCAGGCCCCTCGGGGGTGCAGTACTTC. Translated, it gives CASSSPREPGPSGVQYF.

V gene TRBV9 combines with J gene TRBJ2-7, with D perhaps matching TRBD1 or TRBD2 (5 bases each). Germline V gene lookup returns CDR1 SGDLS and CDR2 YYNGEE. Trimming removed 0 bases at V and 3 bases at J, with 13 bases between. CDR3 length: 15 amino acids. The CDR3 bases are TGTGCCAGCAGCGTAGGTTCCGGGGCATACTACGAGCAGTACTTC. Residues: CASSVGSGAYYEQYF. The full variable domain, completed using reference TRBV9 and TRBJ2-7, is DSGVTQTPKHLITATGQRVTLRCSPRSGDLSVYWYQQSLDQGLQFLIQYYNGEERAKGNILERFSAQQFPDLHSELNLSSLELGDSALYFCASSVGSGAYYEQYFGPGTRLTVT.

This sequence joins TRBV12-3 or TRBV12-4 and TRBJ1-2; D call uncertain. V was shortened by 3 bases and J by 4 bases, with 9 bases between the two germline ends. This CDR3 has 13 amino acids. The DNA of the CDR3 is TGTGCCAGCAGTTTCAAGGGTAGCTATGGCTACACCTTC. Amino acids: CASSFKGSYGYTF.

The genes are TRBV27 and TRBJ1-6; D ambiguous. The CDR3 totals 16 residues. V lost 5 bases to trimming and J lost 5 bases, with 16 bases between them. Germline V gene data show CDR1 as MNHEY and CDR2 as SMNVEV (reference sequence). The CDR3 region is CASSPLGGPNNSPLHF. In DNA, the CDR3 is TGTGCCAGCAGTCCCCTCGGAGGGCCAAATAATTCACCCCTCCACTTT.

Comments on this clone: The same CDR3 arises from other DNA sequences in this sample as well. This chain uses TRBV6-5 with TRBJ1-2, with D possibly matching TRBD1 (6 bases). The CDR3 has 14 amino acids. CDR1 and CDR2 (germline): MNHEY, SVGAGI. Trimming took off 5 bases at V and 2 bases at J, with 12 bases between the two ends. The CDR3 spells CASSPDSWNYGYTF. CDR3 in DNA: TGTGCCAGCAGTCCGGACAGCTGGAACTATGGCTACACCTTC.

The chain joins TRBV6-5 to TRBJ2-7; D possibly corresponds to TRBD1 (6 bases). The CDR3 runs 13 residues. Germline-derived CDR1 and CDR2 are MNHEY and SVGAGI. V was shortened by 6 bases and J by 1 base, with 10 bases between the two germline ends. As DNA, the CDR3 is TGTGCCAGCAGGCCAGGGGCGTCCTACGAGCAGTACTTC. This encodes CASRPGASYEQYF.

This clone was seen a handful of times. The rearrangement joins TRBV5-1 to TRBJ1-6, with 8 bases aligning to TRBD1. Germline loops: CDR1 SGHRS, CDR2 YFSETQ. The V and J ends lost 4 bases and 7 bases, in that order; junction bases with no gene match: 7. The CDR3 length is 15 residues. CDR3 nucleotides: TGCGCCAGCAGCCGTGGACAGGGTCCCAATTCACCCCTCCACTTT. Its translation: CASSRGQGPNSPLHF.

CDR3 nucleotide sequence: TGTGCCAGCAGTGAAGGGCAGGGCGGGGAGACCCAGTACTTC. Its translation: CASSEGQGGETQYF. This chain joins TRBV2 and TRBJ2-5, with D possibly being TRBD1 or TRBD2 (5 bases each). Germline assignment: CDR1 SNHLY and CDR2 FYNNEI. V was clipped by 1 base and J by 5 bases, with 11 bases between them. The CDR3 covers 14 residues.

Here the CDR3 reads CASSFGRLAGTETQYF. DNA of the CDR3: TGTGCCAGCAGTTTTGGGAGGCTAGCGGGTACGGAGACCCAGTACTTC. V gene TRBV6-2 or TRBV6-3 combines with J gene TRBJ2-5; 8 positions agree with TRBD2. This CDR3 spans 16 amino acids. Germline V CDR1 and CDR2: MNHEY, SVGEGT. V lost 4 bases, J lost 5 bases, and 12 bases stayed unmatched.

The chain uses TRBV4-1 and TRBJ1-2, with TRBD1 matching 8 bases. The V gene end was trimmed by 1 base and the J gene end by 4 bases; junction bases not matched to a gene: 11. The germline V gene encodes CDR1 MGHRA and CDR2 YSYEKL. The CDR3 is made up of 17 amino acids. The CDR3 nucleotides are TGCGCCAGCAGCCAAGTGCGGACAGGGCTCATTGGCTATGGCTACACCTTC. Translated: CASSQVRTGLIGYGYTF.

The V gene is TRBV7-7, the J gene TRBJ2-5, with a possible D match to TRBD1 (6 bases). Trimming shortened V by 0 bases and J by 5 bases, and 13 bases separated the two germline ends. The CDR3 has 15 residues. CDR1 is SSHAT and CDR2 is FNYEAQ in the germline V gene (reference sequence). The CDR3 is CASSLAQGSGETQYF. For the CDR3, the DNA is TGTGCCAGCAGCTTAGCGCAGGGGAGTGGGGAGACCCAGTACTTC.

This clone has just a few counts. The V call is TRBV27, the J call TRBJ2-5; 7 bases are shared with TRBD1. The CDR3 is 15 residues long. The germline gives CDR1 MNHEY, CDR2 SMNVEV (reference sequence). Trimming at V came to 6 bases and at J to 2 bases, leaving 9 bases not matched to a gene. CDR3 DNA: TGTGCCAGCAGCCCCTTAATGGGACAGCAAGAGACCCAGTACTTC. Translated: CASSPLMGQQETQYF.

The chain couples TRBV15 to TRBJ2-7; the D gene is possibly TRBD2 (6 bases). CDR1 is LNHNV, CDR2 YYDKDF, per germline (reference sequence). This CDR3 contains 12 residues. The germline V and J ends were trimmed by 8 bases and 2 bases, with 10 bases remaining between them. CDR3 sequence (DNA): TGTGCCACCGGCGGGGCTGCCTACGAGCAGTACTTC. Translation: CATGGAAYEQYF.

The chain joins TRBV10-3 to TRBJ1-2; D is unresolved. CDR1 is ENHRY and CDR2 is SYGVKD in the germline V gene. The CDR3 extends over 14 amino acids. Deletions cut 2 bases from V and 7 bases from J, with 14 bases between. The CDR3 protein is CAISERGVAVGYTF. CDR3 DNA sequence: TGTGCCATCAGTGAGCGCGGGGTGGCAGTTGGCTACACCTTC.

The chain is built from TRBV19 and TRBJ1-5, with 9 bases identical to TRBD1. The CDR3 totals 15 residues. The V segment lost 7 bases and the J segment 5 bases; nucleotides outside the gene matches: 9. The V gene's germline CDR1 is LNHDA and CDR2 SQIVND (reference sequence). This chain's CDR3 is CASTPDRGPYQPQHF. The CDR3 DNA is TGTGCCAGTACCCCGGACAGGGGCCCTTATCAGCCCCAGCATTTT.

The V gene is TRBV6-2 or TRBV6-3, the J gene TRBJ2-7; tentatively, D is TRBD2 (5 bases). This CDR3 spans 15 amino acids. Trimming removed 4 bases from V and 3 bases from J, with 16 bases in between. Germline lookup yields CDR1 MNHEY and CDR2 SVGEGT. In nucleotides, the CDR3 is TGTGCCAGCAGTTCTAGACGGGGTTTCAACTACGAGCAGTACTTC. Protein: CASSSRRGFNYEQYF.

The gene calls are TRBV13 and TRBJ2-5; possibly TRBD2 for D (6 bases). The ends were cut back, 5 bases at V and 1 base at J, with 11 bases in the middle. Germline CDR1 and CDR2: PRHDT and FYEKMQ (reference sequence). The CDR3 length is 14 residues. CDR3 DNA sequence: TGTGCCAGCAGCGTACCGGGACTCCAAGAGACCCAGTACTTC. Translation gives CASSVPGLQETQYF.

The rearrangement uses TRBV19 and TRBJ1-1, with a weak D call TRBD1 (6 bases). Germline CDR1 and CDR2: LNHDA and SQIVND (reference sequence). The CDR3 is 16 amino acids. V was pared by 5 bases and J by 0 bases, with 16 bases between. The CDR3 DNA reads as TGTGCCAGTAGTCGTAGCCCGGGACACCTGAACACTGAAGCTTTCTTT. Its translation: CASSRSPGHLNTEAFF.

The CDR3 nucleotides read TGTGCCAGCAGTTTGGGGGGTTCGGCCAATCAGCCCCAGCATTTT. This encodes CASSLGGSANQPQHF. J is TRBJ1-5 and V is TRBV27; D possibly corresponds to TRBD1 (5 bases). Between the trimmed V and J ends, which lost 3 bases and 3 bases, there was a span of 12 bases. This CDR3 spans 15 amino acids. CDR1 MNHEY and CDR2 SMNVEV come from the germline V gene (reference sequence).